This T cell receptor beta chain was sequenced in a study of blood T cell repertoires in COVID-19. Study details: Researchers got acute and convalescent COVID-19 samples from the United States, Italy and Spain. The analysed material was cDNA or gDNA that came from T cells, B-cell-depleted T cells, or PBMCs.

Original handling: Amplified reference gene primers provided the basis for estimating nucleated cell counts. Here immunoSEQ multiplex PCR was the method, and the copy in TCRdb shows in-frame clones only, minus some. The D gene and trimming were derived from the DNA, and the V and J assignments and clone size from that table. The sample carries about 140,000 clones, 76% recorded once. The V end lost 0 bases, the J end lost 1 base, and 7 bases lay between the germline ends. The length of the CDR3 is 14 residues. Germline V gene sequence: CDR1 SGHNT, CDR2 YYREEE (reference sequence). The V call is TRBV5-4, the J call TRBJ1-1; no firm D call. Specimen: peripheral blood. This TCR came from a woman of 80 years or more with active or convalescent COVID-19. CDR3 sequence: CASSLAFGNTEAFF. CDR3 sequence (DNA): TGTGCCAGCAGCTTGGCCTTCGGGAACACTGAAGCTTTCTTT.